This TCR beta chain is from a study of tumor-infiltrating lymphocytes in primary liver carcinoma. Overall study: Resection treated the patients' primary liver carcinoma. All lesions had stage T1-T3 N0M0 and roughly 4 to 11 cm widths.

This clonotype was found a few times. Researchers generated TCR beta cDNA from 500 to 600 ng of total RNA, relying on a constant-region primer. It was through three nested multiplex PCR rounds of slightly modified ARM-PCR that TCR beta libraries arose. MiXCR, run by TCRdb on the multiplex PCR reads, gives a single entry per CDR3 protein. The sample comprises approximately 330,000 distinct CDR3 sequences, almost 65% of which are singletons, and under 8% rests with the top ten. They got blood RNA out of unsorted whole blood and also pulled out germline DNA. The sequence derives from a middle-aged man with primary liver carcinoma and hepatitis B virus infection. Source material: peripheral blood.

The CDR3, as DNA: TGCAGCGTTGAAGAACCCGGTCGTAACATTCAGTACTTC. This sequence encodes CSVEEPGRNIQYF. V and J are TRBV29-1 and TRBJ2-4, with D unresolved. Germline lookup yields CDR1 SQVTM and CDR2 ANQGSEA. The CDR3 consists of 13 residues. V gave up 0 bases and J gave up 7 bases, with 10 bases separating them.